This T cell receptor (beta chain) was recorded in a study of tissue T cells after allogeneic stem cell transplantation. CDR1 SSHAT and CDR2 FNYEAQ come from the germline V gene (reference sequence). V was cut by 0 bases and J by 7 bases, with 15 bases left in between. CDR3 length: 15 amino acids. Sequenced by immunoSEQ multiplex PCR; TCRdb stores in-frame clones only, minus some. The sample lists 1,500 to 2,000 clones, about 72% occurring once. In this sample, this clone turned up once. The chain has TRBV7-7 and TRBJ2-5; D gene ambiguous. The sequences come from tissue from the stomach, collected at autopsy. The sequence came from a female donor older than 55 with lung cancer. CDR3 in DNA: TGTGCCAGCAGCTTAGCGTTTCCGAGTAGAGGGACCCAGTACTTC. This encodes CASSLAFPSRGTQYF.